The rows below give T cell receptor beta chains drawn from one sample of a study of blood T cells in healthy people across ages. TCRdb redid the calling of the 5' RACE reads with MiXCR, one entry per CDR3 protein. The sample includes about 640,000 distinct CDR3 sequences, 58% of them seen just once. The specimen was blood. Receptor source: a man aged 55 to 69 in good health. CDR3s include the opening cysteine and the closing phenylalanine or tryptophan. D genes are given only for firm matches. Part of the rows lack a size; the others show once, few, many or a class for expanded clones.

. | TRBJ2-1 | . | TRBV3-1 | CASSHGSYNEQFF | TGTGCCAGCAGCCATGGCTCCTACAATGAGCAGTTCTTC
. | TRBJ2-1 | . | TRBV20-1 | CSAVRDNPYNEQFF | TGTAGTGCTGTCCGGGACAATCCCTACAATGAGCAGTTCTTC
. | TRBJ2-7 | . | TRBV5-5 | CASSLSQPSYEQYF | TGTGCCAGCAGCTTGAGCCAGCCATCCTACGAGCAGTACTTC
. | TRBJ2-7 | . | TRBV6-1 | CASSEGFPSYEQYF | TGTGCCAGCAGTGAGGGGTTCCCCTCCTACGAGCAGTACTTC
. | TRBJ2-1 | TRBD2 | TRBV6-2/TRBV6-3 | CASSYLGLAGHNEQFF | TGTGCCAGCAGTTACCTTGGTCTAGCGGGACACAATGAGCAGTTCTTC
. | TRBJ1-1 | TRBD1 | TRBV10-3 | CAIRGQGGIYTEAFF | TGTGCCATCAGAGGACAGGGGGGGATTTACACTGAAGCTTTCTTT
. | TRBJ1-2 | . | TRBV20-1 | CSASATAGGGYTF | TGCAGTGCTAGTGCTACGGCCGGGGGCGGCTACACCTTC
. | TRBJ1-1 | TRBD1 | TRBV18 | CASSPFPTGTGGVNTEAFF | TGTGCCAGCTCACCATTCCCGACAGGCACAGGGGGGGTGAACACTGAAGCTTTCTTT
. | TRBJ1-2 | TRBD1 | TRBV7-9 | CASSPQGGRGGYTF | TGTGCCAGCAGCCCCCAGGGGGGGCGCGGTGGCTACACCTTC
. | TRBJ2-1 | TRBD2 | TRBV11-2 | CASSPGLAGLNEQFF | TGTGCCAGCAGCCCGGGACTAGCGGGGCTCAATGAGCAGTTCTTC
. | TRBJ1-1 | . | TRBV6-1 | CASSDRLGPMNTEAFF | TGTGCCAGCAGTGACAGGCTGGGGCCCATGAACACTGAAGCTTTCTTT
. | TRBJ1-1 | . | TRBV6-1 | CASSALRLDSEAFF | TGTGCCAGCAGTGCACTCCGTCTCGACAGTGAAGCTTTCTTT
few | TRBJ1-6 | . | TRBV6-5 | CASSYSGPWNSPLHF | TGTGCCAGCAGTTACTCGGGGCCATGGAATTCACCCCTCCACTTT
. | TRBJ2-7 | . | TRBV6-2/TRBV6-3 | CASSRDFSPTDYEQYF | TGTGCCAGCAGCCGGGACTTTTCACCTACCGACTACGAGCAGTACTTC
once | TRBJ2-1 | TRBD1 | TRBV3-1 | CASRQGNYNEQFF | TGTGCCAGCAGACAGGGGAACTACAATGAGCAGTTCTTC
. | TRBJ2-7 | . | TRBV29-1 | CSALTGSYEQYF | TGCAGCGCATTGACAGGCTCCTACGAGCAGTACTTC
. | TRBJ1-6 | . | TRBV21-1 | CASSKLFKGQYNSPLHF | TGTGCCAGCAGCAAACTTTTTAAGGGACAGTATAATTCACCCCTCCACTTT
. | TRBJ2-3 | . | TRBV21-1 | CASSKGNKLAGGASDTQYF | TGTGCCAGCAGCAAAGGAAATAAACTAGCGGGGGGCGCCTCAGATACGCAGTATTTT
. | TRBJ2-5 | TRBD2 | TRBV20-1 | CSARPRTDGREQYF | TGCAGTGCTAGACCTCGGACCGACGGGAGGGAGCAGTACTTC
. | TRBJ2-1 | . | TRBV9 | CASSSAATYNEQFF | TGTGCCAGCAGCTCAGCGGCAACCTACAATGAGCAGTTCTTC
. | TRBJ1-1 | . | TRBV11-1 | CASSPLGGGNTEAFF | TGTGCCAGCAGCCCGCTTGGAGGGGGGAACACTGAAGCTTTCTTT
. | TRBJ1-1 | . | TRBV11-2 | CASSLRQEAFF | TGTGCCAGCAGCTTGCGCCAAGAAGCTTTCTTT
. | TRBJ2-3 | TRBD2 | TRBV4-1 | CASSHSPGTSFVTDTQYF | TGCGCCAGCAGCCACTCTCCCGGGACTAGTTTTGTGACAGATACGCAGTATTTT
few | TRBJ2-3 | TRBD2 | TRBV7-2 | CASSTYSGAGTDTQYF | TGTGCCAGCAGCACTTATAGCGGGGCAGGCACAGATACGCAGTATTTT
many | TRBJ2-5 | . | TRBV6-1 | CASSERQQETQYF | TGTGCCAGCAGTGAGCGGCAGCAAGAGACCCAGTACTTC
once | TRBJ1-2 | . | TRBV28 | CASQALQGAYGYTF | TGTGCCAGCCAAGCGCTACAGGGTGCCTATGGCTACACCTTC
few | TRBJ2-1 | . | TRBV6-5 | CASSRRGGGWYEQFF | TGTGCCAGCAGTCGACGGGGCGGGGGCTGGTATGAGCAGTTCTTC
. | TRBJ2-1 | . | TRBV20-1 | CSAKGANEQFF | TGCAGTGCTAAAGGGGCCAATGAGCAGTTCTTC
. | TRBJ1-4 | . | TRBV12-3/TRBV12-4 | CASQGGGTVGVANEKLFF | TGTGCTTCCCAAGGGGGGGGTACGGTAGGGGTGGCTAATGAAAAACTGTTTTTT
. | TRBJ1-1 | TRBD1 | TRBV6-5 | CASSRDRVAEAFF | TGTGCCAGCAGCAGAGACAGGGTGGCTGAAGCTTTCTTT
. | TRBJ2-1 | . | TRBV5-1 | CASSLEGPGLNNEQFF | TGCGCCAGCAGCTTGGAGGGTCCGGGACTCAACAATGAGCAGTTCTTC
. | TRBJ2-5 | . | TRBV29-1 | CSPPRRQETQYF | TGCAGCCCTCCCAGGAGGCAAGAGACCCAGTACTTC
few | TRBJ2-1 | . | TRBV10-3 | CAIRSTDNNEQFF | TGTGCCATCAGATCGACAGATAACAATGAGCAGTTCTTC
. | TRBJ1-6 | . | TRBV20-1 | CSARGQSYNSPLHF | TGCAGTGCTAGAGGACAGTCTTATAATTCACCCCTCCACTTT
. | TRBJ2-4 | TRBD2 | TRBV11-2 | CASSGGSGGGPNIQYF | TGTGCCAGCAGCGGGGGATCCGGCGGGGGGCCTAACATTCAGTACTTC
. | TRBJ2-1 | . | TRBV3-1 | CASSQGPGHSSYNEQFF | TGTGCCAGCAGCCAGGGTCCCGGCCACAGCTCCTACAATGAGCAGTTCTTC
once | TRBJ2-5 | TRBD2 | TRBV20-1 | CSARSGGAGGTQETQYF | TGCAGTGCTCGAAGCGGGGGAGCGGGGGGAACACAAGAGACCCAGTACTTC
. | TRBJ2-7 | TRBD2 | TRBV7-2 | CACSSTSGSYEQYF | TGTGCCTGCAGCTCTACTAGCGGCTCCTACGAGCAGTACTTC
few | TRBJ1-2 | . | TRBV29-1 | CSVGRDGYTF | TGCAGCGTTGGCAGGGACGGCTACACCTTC
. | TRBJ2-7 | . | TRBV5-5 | CASSGGPQGLYEQYF | TGTGCCAGCAGCGGGGGGCCCCAGGGACTGTACGAGCAGTACTTC
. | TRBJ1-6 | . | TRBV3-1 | CASSQEDRSPLHF | TGTGCCAGCAGCCAAGAAGACAGGTCACCCCTCCACTTT
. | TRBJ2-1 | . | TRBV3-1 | CASSFRGGQAHNEQFF | TGTGCCAGCAGCTTCCGGGGTGGCCAAGCCCACAATGAGCAGTTCTTC
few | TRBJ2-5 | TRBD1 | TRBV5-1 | CASSERQGQETQYF | TGCGCCAGCAGCGAACGACAGGGGCAAGAGACCCAGTACTTC
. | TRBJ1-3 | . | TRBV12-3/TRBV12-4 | CASRPASGNTIYF | TGTGCCAGCAGGCCGGCCTCTGGAAACACCATATATTTT
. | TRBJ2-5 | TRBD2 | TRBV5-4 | CASSLRRAGGFKTQYF | TGTGCCAGCAGCTTGCGTCGAGCGGGGGGGTTTAAGACCCAGTACTTC
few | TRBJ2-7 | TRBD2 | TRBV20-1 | CSAILAGASYEQYF | TGCAGTGCTATTCTAGCGGGGGCCTCCTACGAGCAGTACTTC
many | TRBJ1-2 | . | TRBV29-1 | CSVEVPGHGYGYTF | TGCAGCGTTGAAGTCCCGGGACATGGCTATGGCTACACCTTC
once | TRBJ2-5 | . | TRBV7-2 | CASSLWQGQETQYF | TGTGCCAGCAGCTTGTGGCAGGGGCAAGAGACCCAGTACTTC
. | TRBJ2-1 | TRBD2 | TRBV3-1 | CASSYASGGADYQFF | TGTGCCAGCAGCTATGCTAGCGGGGGGGCCGACTATCAGTTCTTC
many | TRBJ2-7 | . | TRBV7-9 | CASSFPGTGTLSYEQYF | TGTGCCAGCAGCTTCCCCGGGACCGGGACACTCTCCTACGAGCAGTACTTC
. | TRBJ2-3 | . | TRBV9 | CASSVGVAGSTDTQYF | TGTGCCAGCAGCGTAGGGGTGGCGGGGAGCACAGATACGCAGTATTTT
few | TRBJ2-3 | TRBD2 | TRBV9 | CASSGTLLAGTQYF | TGTGCCAGCAGCGGGACTTTACTAGCGGGAACGCAGTATTTT
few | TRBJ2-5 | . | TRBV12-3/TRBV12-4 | CASSPDRAGVVETQYF | TGTGCCAGCAGTCCGGACAGGGCGGGGGTGGTGGAGACCCAGTACTTC
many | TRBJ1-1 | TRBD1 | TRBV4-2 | CASSLTDRVNTEAFF | TGTGCCAGCAGCCTCACAGACAGGGTGAACACTGAAGCTTTCTTT
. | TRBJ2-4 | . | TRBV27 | CASSLSTGRRNIQYF | TGTGCCAGCAGTTTATCGACAGGGAGGAGGAACATTCAGTACTTC